This T cell receptor (beta chain) is drawn from a study of blood T cell repertoires in COVID-19. Study-wide context: Samples representing acute and convalescent COVID-19 were sourced from the United States, Italy and Spain. Sample material is recorded as cDNA or gDNA derived from T cells, B-cell-depleted T cells, or PBMCs.

Per the original methods: The authors estimated nucleated cell counts from reference gene primer amplification. Sequencing was performed with immunoSEQ multiplex PCR; in TCRdb, only in-frame clones are kept and a portion is missing. V and J calls and clone size are as listed in that table; D and trimming were resolved from the DNA. The sample holds about 74,000 clones; around 88% are singletons and the top ten take approximately 1.9%. Germline CDR1 and CDR2: SGHTA and FQGTGA. The CDR3 runs to 16 residues. V was trimmed by 5 bases and J by 6 bases, leaving 17 bases between them. The sequencing input was peripheral blood. This TCR came from a woman of 80 years or more with active or convalescent COVID-19. J is TRBJ1-6 and V is TRBV7-3; possible D gene TRBD1, 6 bases. CDR3 region: CASSLRGGSGNSPLHF. The CDR3, as DNA: TGTGCCAGCAGCCTCAGAGGGGGTTCTGGTAATTCACCCCTCCACTTT.